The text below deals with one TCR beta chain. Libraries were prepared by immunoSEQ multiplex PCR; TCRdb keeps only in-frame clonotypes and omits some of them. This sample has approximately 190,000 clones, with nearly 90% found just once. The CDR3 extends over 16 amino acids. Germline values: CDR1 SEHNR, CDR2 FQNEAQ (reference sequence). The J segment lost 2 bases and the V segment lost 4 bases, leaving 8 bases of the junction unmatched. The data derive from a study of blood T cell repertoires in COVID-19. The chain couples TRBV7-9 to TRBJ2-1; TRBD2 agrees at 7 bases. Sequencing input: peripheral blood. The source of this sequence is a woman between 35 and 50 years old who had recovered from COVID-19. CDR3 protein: CASSSLMGLPYNEQFF. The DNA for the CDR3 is TGTGCCAGCAGCTCACTGATGGGACTACCCTACAATGAGCAGTTCTTC.